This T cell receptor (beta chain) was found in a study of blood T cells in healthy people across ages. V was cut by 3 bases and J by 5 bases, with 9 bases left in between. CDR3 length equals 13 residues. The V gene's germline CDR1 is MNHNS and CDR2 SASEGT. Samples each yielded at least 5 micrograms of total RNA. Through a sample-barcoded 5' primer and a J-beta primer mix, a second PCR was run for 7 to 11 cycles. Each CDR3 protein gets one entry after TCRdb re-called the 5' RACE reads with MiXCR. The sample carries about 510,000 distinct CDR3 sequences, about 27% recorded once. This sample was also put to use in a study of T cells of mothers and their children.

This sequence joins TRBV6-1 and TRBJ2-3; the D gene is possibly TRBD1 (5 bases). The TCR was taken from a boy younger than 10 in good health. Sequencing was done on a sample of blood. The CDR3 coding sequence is TGTGCCAGCAGTGACGGACATGGAGATACGCAGTATTTT. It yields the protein CASSDGHGDTQYF.